Below are 15 T cell receptor beta chains sequenced from a single sample in a study of Ad26.COV2.S vaccination and SARS-CoV-2 variants. Regarding treatment: approximately 18 received Ad26.COV2.S at low or high dose, single or two shots; 5 received placebo; per-sample allocation not given. Sample collection was performed on day 63 after the first vaccine or placebo injection. Some clones are missing from TCRdb's copy, which holds only in-frame ones; the method was immunoSEQ multiplex PCR. The sample holds over 400,000 clones, around 93% seen once. The starting material was peripheral blood, obtained in a trial of Ad26.COV2.S vaccine versus placebo. The receptors stem from a person aged 18 to 59 who received the Ad26.COV2.S COVID-19 vaccine or a placebo.

The gene calls are TRBV4-1 and TRBJ1-2, with D hard to call. CDR1 is MGHRA, CDR2 YSYEKL, per germline. The CDR3 length is 15 residues. V was cut by 4 bases and J by 0 bases, with 12 bases left in between. The CDR3 reads CASSLLGSPNYGYTF. In DNA form, the CDR3 reads TGCGCCAGCAGCCTCCTCGGGTCCCCTAACTATGGCTACACCTTC.

This chain joins TRBV6-2 or TRBV6-3 and TRBJ2-2; D is unresolved. The germline CDR1 and CDR2 sequences are MNHEY and SVGEGT. This CDR3 spans 13 amino acids. The ends were cut back, 1 base at V and 9 bases at J, with 9 bases in the middle. CDR3 coding DNA: TGTGCCAGCAGTTACTGGGGTGTCCGGGAGCTGTTTTTT. Translated, it gives CASSYWGVRELFF.

The chain recombines TRBV9 with TRBJ2-2; 7 nucleotides agree with TRBD2. V was pared by 4 bases and J by 0 bases, with 6 bases of the junction left unmatched. Germline loops: CDR1 SGDLS, CDR2 YYNGEE. There are 16 residues in the CDR3. The CDR3 nucleotides are TGTGCCAGCAGCACCCCGGGACTAACGAACACCGGGGAGCTGTTTTTT. Its protein is CASSTPGLTNTGELFF. The entire variable domain, with the rest obtained from reference TRBV9 and TRBJ2-2, is as follows: DSGVTQTPKHLITATGQRVTLRCSPRSGDLSVYWYQQSLDQGLQFLIQYYNGEERAKGNILERFSAQQFPDLHSELNLSSLELGDSALYFCASSTPGLTNTGELFFGEGSRLTVL.

The chain is built from TRBV11-2 and TRBJ1-1; D may be TRBD1 (6 bases). V lost 4 bases, J lost 6 bases, and 18 bases lay in between. Germline V gene data show CDR1 as SGHAT and CDR2 as FQNNGV. The CDR3 contains 15 residues. CDR3: CASSSLKRGRPEAFF. The CDR3 nucleotides read TGTGCCAGCAGCTCCCTCAAGAGGGGGAGGCCTGAAGCTTTCTTT.

V usage is TRBV7-2 and J usage is TRBJ2-3; 8 positions agree with TRBD2. The CDR3 runs to 14 residues. V lost 7 bases, J lost 2 bases, and 5 bases stayed unmatched. Germline assignment: CDR1 SGHTA and CDR2 FQGNSA. CDR3 amino acids: CASTRRGATDTQYF. CDR3 bases: TGTGCCAGCACGAGGCGGGGGGCCACAGATACGCAGTATTTT.

This chain connects TRBV4-1 to TRBJ2-7; D is undetermined. CDR3 size: 14 residues. Trimming removed 0 bases from V and 1 base from J, with 7 bases in between. Germline CDR1 and CDR2: MGHRA and YSYEKL. The CDR3 protein is CASSQDGLSYEQYF. The CDR3, as DNA: TGCGCCAGCAGCCAAGATGGTCTGTCCTACGAGCAGTACTTC.

J is TRBJ1-6 and V is TRBV6-6; the D is unclear. The CDR3 is 14 amino acids. Germline CDR1 MNHNY, CDR2 SVGAGI (reference sequence). Trimming shortened V by 1 base and J by 9 bases, and 10 bases separated the two germline ends. The CDR3 DNA reads as TGTGCCAGCAGTTACTTGGGAGAAGGTTCACCCCTCCACTTT. Translated, it gives CASSYLGEGSPLHF.

The sample holds one count of this clone. Here the CDR3 reads CASSKGTADPMWNEQFF. The CDR3 nucleotides read TGTGCCAGCAGCAAGGGGACAGCGGACCCGATGTGGAATGAGCAGTTCTTC. The rearrangement uses TRBV7-6 and TRBJ2-1; the match to TRBD1 covers 7 bases. V gave up 5 bases and J gave up 7 bases; unmatched junction bases: 17. The CDR3 is made up of 17 amino acids. Germline values: CDR1 SGHVS, CDR2 FNYEAQ.

The V call is TRBV28, the J call TRBJ1-1, with 9 bases matching TRBD1. This CDR3 comprises 16 residues. After removal of 5 bases from V and 5 bases from J, the junction contained 12 bases not matched to a gene. Germline V gene lookup returns CDR1 MDHEN and CDR2 SYDVKM. The CDR3 sequence is CASSPRQGGLLTEAFF. The CDR3 DNA is TGTGCCAGCAGTCCTCGACAGGGGGGGCTTTTAACTGAAGCTTTCTTT.

This clone came up a few times. CDR3 nucleotide sequence: TGTGCCAGCAGTATGCCACGGGACAGGGAGAGTAGCAATCAGCCCCAGCATTTT. This gives the protein CASSMPRDRESSNQPQHF. The chain has TRBV2 and TRBJ1-5; 9 bases line up with TRBD1. The V gene end was trimmed by 5 bases and the J gene end by 0 bases; junction bases not matched to a gene: 11. The CDR3 spans 18 residues. Germline CDR1 reads SNHLY; CDR2 reads FYNNEI.

The chain links TRBV6-2 or TRBV6-3 to TRBJ1-5; no clear D. Germline values: CDR1 MNHEY, CDR2 SVGEGT. CDR3 size: 16 residues. V gave up 2 bases and J gave up 1 base, with 12 bases separating them. CDR3 in amino acids: CASSYAQSISNQPQHF. The CDR3, as DNA: TGTGCCAGCAGTTACGCACAGAGTATAAGCAATCAGCCCCAGCATTTT.

The chain joins TRBV7-2 to TRBJ1-2; no clear D gene. Trimming took 1 base from V and 2 from J, leaving 5 bases between them. Germline assignment: CDR1 SGHTA and CDR2 FQGNSA. This CDR3 has 13 amino acids. The chain's CDR3 is CASSLVGNYGYTF. Written as DNA, the CDR3 is TGTGCCAGCAGCTTAGTCGGGAACTATGGCTACACCTTC.

The chain joins TRBV2 to TRBJ1-5; 9 bases match TRBD1. CDR3 size: 14 residues. Germline loops: CDR1 SNHLY, CDR2 FYNNEI. Trimming took 7 bases from V and 4 from J; bases not matched to a gene: 5. This CDR3 reads CASKVDRGNQPQHF. The CDR3 coding sequence is TGTGCCAGCAAAGTTGACAGGGGGAATCAGCCCCAGCATTTT.

The chain couples TRBV7-8 to TRBJ1-2; the match to TRBD1 covers 9 bases. Germline V gene lookup returns CDR1 SGHVS and CDR2 FQNEAQ. The CDR3 is 16 residues long. V gave up 1 base and J gave up 4 bases; unmatched junction bases: 7. In nucleotides, the CDR3 is TGTGCCAGCAGCTTAGATCCGTCACAGGGGGCCTATGGCTACACCTTC. Translated, it gives CASSLDPSQGAYGYTF.

V is TRBV14 and J is TRBJ1-1; unclear D gene. V was trimmed by 3 bases and J by 0 bases, leaving 8 bases between them. This CDR3 has 14 residues. Germline CDR1 reads SGHDN; CDR2 reads FVKESK. The CDR3 sequence is CASSHFHLNTEAFF. The DNA for the CDR3 is TGTGCCAGCAGCCACTTCCACTTGAACACTGAAGCTTTCTTT.